This T cell receptor (beta chain) was observed in a study of cytomegalovirus exposure and HLA in healthy donors (dated by TCRdb to about 2017). With respect to the entire study: An earlier analysis of 587 of the donors reported approximately 300 Gb of sequence data and approximately 110 million unique TCR beta sequences from roughly 200 million T cells. In the later analysis, no new phenotypic data were used to find candidate immune exposures; instead, reliance was placed on TCR beta sequences and their occurrence across donors. A later analysis re-analyzed previously published TCR beta repertoires from 600 to 850 donors and added high-resolution HLA genotyping to study TCR occurrence patterns. Typing coverage differed by locus: A, B, C, DRB1 and DQB1 were typed in about 629-640 donors, DQA1 in approximately 520, DPA1 in 600 to 610, and DPB1 in 400 to 480. HLA typing covered class I and class II loci at four-digit resolution. Of the roughly 390 genotyped donors, around 81% fell in the genetic ancestry cluster associated with self-reported Caucasian donors. Using immunosequencing, the study profiled T cell repertoires from roughly 650 subjects and related those repertoires to cytomegalovirus serostatus. High-throughput TCR immunosequencing, statistical association of individual TCRs with disease status, and machine learning were combined to predict cytomegalovirus infection status. Five DR-DQ haplotypes were treated as single units for association and clustering because of strong linkage in the cohort. A separate validation cohort of 100 to 150 different subjects was used in addition to the 666-subject first cohort. The study aimed to test whether cataloging public T cell receptors could reveal signatures of past pathogen exposure. Donor age, sex, ethnicity and CMV serostatus were compiled together with the repertoire data. Among around 400 genotyped donors of the cohort, an average of roughly 240,000 unique TCR beta nucleotide sequences were sequenced per donor, roughly a sixth of them non-productive. In an earlier analysis of a few hundred of the donors, high-throughput TCR beta sequencing was used to judge whether each TCR beta V gene segment behaved as functional or pseudogenic. Genome-wide SNP genotypes for about 65% of the 666 donors were used in a later genetic analysis, which treated that subset as a discovery cohort. Every repertoire in the discovery cohort had been generated on one and the same sequencing platform. Approximately 330 gigabases of sequencing data and around 90 million unique TCR sequences made up an early release that covered approximately 700 HLA-typed donors. General conclusions and limits of the study: The authors suggested that the approach could potentially be extended to other disease states and immunological phenotypes. In vitro tests confirmed that a few of the cytomegalovirus-associated TCR beta chains recognize cytomegalovirus antigens. In a later genetic analysis, a missense DCLRE1C variant was associated with V-gene and J-gene trimming of TCR beta chains, and the association was replicated in an independent cohort. In the study, about 150 TCR beta chains were listed as associated with cytomegalovirus. Some IMGT-functional V segments, including TRBV6-2 and TRBV6-3, could not be told apart with the 87-base-pair reads, so those segments were excluded. The cohort was sequenced for TCR beta chains only, and without alpha or paired-chain data the features that could be detected were limited. Compared with equally common non-associated chains, HLA-associated TCR beta chains in a later analysis were more clonally expanded and had lower generation probabilities. The classifier was reported to diagnose cytomegalovirus status with high specificity and sensitivity in both the original and validation cohorts. When HLA alleles, especially DR and DQ, strongly co-occurred, TCR associations were difficult to assign to individual alleles. Because HLA typing was missing for some donors at each locus, association tests included only the typed subset. In an earlier analysis of 500 to 650 of the donors, most TCR beta V segments appeared in productive rearrangements about 87% or about 30% of the time, broadly matching IMGT annotations. While some public TCRs were present in many individuals, most TCR sequences turned up only very rarely across donors. According to a later genetic analysis, donors in an Asian-associated ancestry cluster had fewer N-insertions in productive TCRs than the approximately 630-donor mean. In a later analysis, around 17,000 TCR beta sequences were associated with specific HLA alleles at a false discovery rate of 0.05. A cluster of highly shared sequence variants was judged likely to be a technical artifact of the sequencing pipeline. The earlier analysis of a few hundred of the donors excluded approximately 17 rarely observed V segments, including chromosome 9 orphons, because counts were too low. A later analysis found that TCR association rates varied across HLA loci, with DRB1 alleles showing the most associated TCRs and HLA-C alleles the fewest. Linkage disequilibrium might explain the correlated functional status among segregating V segments, but an unknown experimental factor could not be ruled out. A further reported finding was that TCR beta sequences accurately predicted the HLA-A and HLA-B alleles for most subjects in the first cohort. Most CMV-associated TCR beta chains appeared to be HLA-restricted in a later analysis, and the HLA associations seemed to be driven largely by CMV exposure. In a later analysis, several top co-occurrence clusters were reported to appear linked to parvovirus B19, influenza, CMV and Epstein-Barr virus. The only immune exposure information available for the cohort was CMV serostatus. Presence/absence analyses assumed roughly uniform sequencing depth across donors, an assumption that may not hold.

Library creation used the immunoSEQ multiplex PCR assay. A mixture of 60 forward primers for TCR Vbeta segments and 13 reverse primers for TCR Jbeta segments was used in the multiplex PCR. Amplification of the CDR3 region of rearranged TCR beta genes was performed with a multiplex PCR assay on genomic DNA. On the Illumina HiSeq System, the amplified TCR beta libraries were sequenced as 87-base-pair reads. The study's processing was this. Across the 700 or so repertoires, a later analysis counted roughly 84 million unique TCR beta chains, approximately 12 million of which were shared by at least two donors. A nearest-neighbor algorithm error-corrected the raw reads and collapsed the reads into unique sequences, merging closely related sequences to remove PCR and sequencing errors. To assign V, D and J gene segments, CDR3 sequences were aligned to IMGT reference sequences. For a sequence to be retained, a match of at least six nucleotides to both a V gene segment and a J gene segment was required. A rearrangement was called productive if the CDR3 had no stop codons and remained in frame with V and J, and every other rearrangement was called non-productive. Following IMGT convention, CDR3 was defined as the stretch from the second conserved V-encoded cysteine up to the conserved J-encoded phenylalanine. The earlier analysis of 587 of the donors excluded sequences that lacked an unambiguous match to a single V gene segment. An earlier analysis of some 500 of the donors classified V segments as functional when productive rearrangements were above 56.7% and as segregating when the standard deviation between donors was above 5%. A statistical classification framework was built to diagnose cytomegalovirus status from the catalog of TCR beta chain sequences. V and J gene assignment, in a later analysis, came from comparing TCR nucleotide sequences with IMGT/GENE-DB human TR gene sequences. A later analysis assigned CDR3 sequences and most-parsimonious VDJ recombination scenarios with the TCRdist pipeline. A later analysis defined each TCR beta chain by its CDR3 amino acid sequence plus V-gene family, and excluded reads lacking a unique V-gene family. To address suspected cross-contamination and a sequencing artifact, a later analysis removed 592 highly shared, low-generation-probability nucleotide sequences. A later analysis calculated a clonal expansion index for each public chain from normalized within-repertoire ranks of inferred template counts. A later analysis computed generation probabilities with a VDJ recombination model fitted to out-of-frame rearrangements, and checked the results against IGoR. In a later analysis, TCR-TCR, TCR-HLA and TCR-CMV co-occurrence was scored with hypergeometric tests, and a repertoire-size bias correction was applied to TCR pairs. False discovery rates were estimated in a later analysis by permuting HLA or CMV assignments 20 times. In a later analysis, co-occurring TCRs were grouped using DBSCAN, with TCRdist sequence similarity added in when clustering inside HLA-allele-positive subsets. Repertoires with fewer than 30,000 or more than 120,000 public chains were left out of co-occurrence clustering, as were roughly five repertoires with anomalous nucleotide sharing. TCRdb re-hosts the immuneACCESS table, in-frame sequences only. Its copies lack some clones; in the studies checked, an unresolved V gene accounts for under half of them, and the cause for the rest is not known. For V, J and clone size, that table is used; D and trimming come from the DNA. In all, the sample holds 100,000 to 150,000 clones, and about 81% of those were seen once. 5% to 7% of the sample is held by the ten biggest clonotypes.

Via the germline V gene, CDR1 is SGHTA and CDR2 FQGNSA. V lost 3 bases and J lost 4 bases; the stretch between them is 10 bases long. The CDR3 measures 13 amino acids from cysteine to phenylalanine. Left in the record is the CDR3 DNA by itself, 39 bases read in frame from the first base. The cohort consisted of 650 to 700 healthy bone marrow donors. Cohort members were all nominally healthy when sampled, although unrecorded immune exposures were likely present. The donor was CMV seropositive and was included in the group of some 290 seropositive cohort members. A peripheral blood sample was provided by each donor, and peripheral blood mononuclear cells were used for TCR beta sequencing. Genomic DNA was extracted from the blood cell samples with the Qiagen DNeasy Blood Extraction Kit. Of note for this clone: This receptor's antigen is unknown. One base away there is no much larger clone; base qualities are not given.

The sequence is built from TRBV7-2 and TRBJ2-7; the D gene is unclear. The sequence came from a woman aged 40 to 50 in good health and CMV-seropositive. Material for sequencing was PBMCs. The DNA is as follows: TGTGCCAGCAGCTTTTCTAGTGTGTACGAGCAGTACTTC. It translates to CASSFSSVYEQYF.